These 32 T cell receptor beta chains were all obtained from the same sample, sequenced in a study of Ad26.COV2.S vaccination and SARS-CoV-2 variants. Treatment meaning: 19 received Ad26.COV2.S at low or high dose, single or two shots; about 5 received placebo; per-sample allocation not given. Day 63 following the first vaccine or placebo injection was when the samples were taken. Assay: immunoSEQ multiplex PCR; the TCRdb copy retains only in-frame clones and omits some. The sample lists around 450,000 clones; roughly 89% were seen once. The input for sequencing was peripheral blood, taken in a trial of Ad26.COV2.S vaccine versus placebo. The receptors stem from a person between 18 and 65 years old who received the Ad26.COV2.S COVID-19 vaccine or a placebo.

This chain connects TRBV30 to TRBJ1-2; TRBD1 aligns across 7 bases. With 2 bases clipped from V and 6 bases from J, the junction kept 12 bases outside the gene matches. Germline V gene lookup returns CDR1 GTSNPN and CDR2 SVGIG (reference sequence). There are 15 residues in the CDR3. CDR3 protein: CAWSRPGGDYNGYTF. In nucleotides, the CDR3 is TGTGCCTGGAGTCGGCCAGGGGGGGATTATAATGGCTACACCTTC.

The rearrangement links TRBV7-3 to TRBJ2-2, with 8 bases identical to TRBD2. CDR3 length: 16 amino acids. The ends lost 1 base at V and 7 bases at J; junction bases unmatched: 8. Germline CDR1 SGHTA, CDR2 FQGTGA. Here the CDR3 DNA reads TGTGCCAGCAGCTTAATGGCGGGGGGCCCTGACGGGGAGCTGTTTTTT. Translation: CASSLMAGGPDGELFF.

The J gene is TRBJ2-3, the V gene TRBV9, with TRBD1 matching over 9 bases. The CDR3 runs to 15 residues. Trimming at V came to 4 bases and at J to 4 bases, leaving 7 bases not matched to a gene. CDR1 is SGDLS, CDR2 YYNGEE, per germline. The DNA of the CDR3 is TGTGCCAGCAGCCAGGGGACAGGGCCGCCAGATACGCAGTATTTT. Encoded protein: CASSQGTGPPDTQYF.

CDR3 sequence reads: CASSQDIFRGGFYEQFF. The CDR3, as DNA: TGTGCCAGCAGCCAAGATATATTCCGGGGAGGGTTCTATGAGCAGTTCTTC. The chain joins TRBV14 to TRBJ2-1; TRBD2 matches 7 bases. Germline CDR1 SGHDN, CDR2 FVKESK. This CDR3 is 17 amino acids long. V trimming: 0 bases; J trimming: 8 bases; junction bases outside the gene matches: 13.

The J gene is TRBJ2-3, the V gene TRBV5-1; D may be TRBD1 (6 bases). The CDR3 contains 13 residues. Germline loops: CDR1 SGHRS, CDR2 YFSETQ. V lost 5 bases, J lost 2 bases, and 9 bases lay in between. CDR3 sequence (DNA): TGCGCCAGCAGGGACAGCGACACAGATACGCAGTATTTT. Protein: CASRDSDTDTQYF.

This clone has more than one count but fewer than ten. Other DNA variants within this sample encode the same CDR3. CDR3 DNA sequence: TGTGCCAGCAGCGTAGGGCTAGCGGAGTACAATGAGCAGTTCTTC. Translation: CASSVGLAEYNEQFF. The genes are TRBV9 and TRBJ2-1; 7 positions agree with TRBD2. Germline V CDR1 and CDR2: SGDLS, YYNGEE. The CDR3 sequence is 15 residues long. Trimming removed 0 bases from V and 4 bases from J; junction bases left unmatched: 4. Filled out from reference TRBV9 and TRBJ2-1, the complete variable domain reads DSGVTQTPKHLITATGQRVTLRCSPRSGDLSVYWYQQSLDQGLQFLIQYYNGEERAKGNILERFSAQQFPDLHSELNLSSLELGDSALYFCASSVGLAEYNEQFFGPGTRLTVL.

The V and J genes are TRBV6-1 and TRBJ2-6; no clear D. This CDR3 comprises 15 residues. Germline loops: CDR1 MNHNS, CDR2 SASEGT. Trimming shortened V by 3 bases and J by 0 bases, and 6 bases separated the two germline ends. CDR3 sequence reads: CASSDRSSGANVLTF. Written as DNA, the CDR3 is TGTGCCAGCAGTGACAGAAGCTCTGGGGCCAACGTCCTGACTTTC.

The V call is TRBV27, the J call TRBJ2-1; D ambiguous. V lost 2 bases to trimming and J lost 8 bases, with 10 bases between them. CDR1 MNHEY and CDR2 SMNVEV come from the germline V gene (reference sequence). The CDR3 spans 13 residues. The CDR3 DNA sequence: TGTGCCAGCAGTTTACAGGATGGCGATGAGCAGTTCTTC. This gives the protein CASSLQDGDEQFF.

CDR3 protein: CAISRTGDQETQYF. The DNA of the CDR3 is TGTGCCATCTCACGGACAGGGGACCAAGAGACCCAGTACTTC. This rearrangement joins TRBV10-3 to TRBJ2-5; 9 bases agree with TRBD1. The CDR3 runs 14 residues. Per germline, CDR1 ENHRY and CDR2 SYGVKD. The junction had 4 bases not matched to a gene; V was cut back by 8 bases and J by 0 bases.

The V call is TRBV16, the J call TRBJ2-2; D is unclear. V lost 4 bases, J lost 5 bases, and 11 bases lay in between. CDR3 size: 14 residues. CDR1 KGHSY and CDR2 FQNENV come from the germline V gene. The CDR3 sequence: CASSLPSGTGELFF. CDR3 in DNA: TGTGCCAGCAGCCTACCATCGGGTACCGGGGAGCTGTTTTTT.

Comment on this clone: Other DNA sequences in the same sample also yield this CDR3. This chain links TRBV5-1 with TRBJ1-2, with 7 positions matching TRBD1. Losses at the gene ends were 0 bases for V and 4 bases for J; bases not matched to a gene: 6. Per germline, CDR1 SGHRS and CDR2 YFSETQ. This CDR3 has 15 amino acids. The CDR3, as DNA: TGCGCCAGCAGCTTGGATGGGACAGCCTCCTATGGCTACACCTTC. It is translated as CASSLDGTASYGYTF. Full variable domain (missing parts from reference TRBV5-1 and TRBJ1-2): KAGVTQTPRYLIKTRGQQVTLSCSPISGHRSVSWYQQTPGQGLQFLFEYFSETQRNKGNFPGRFSGRQFSNSRSEMNVSTLELGDSALYLCASSLDGTASYGYTFGSGTRLTVV.

V gene TRBV18 combines with J gene TRBJ1-1; D uncertain. Trimming took 5 bases from V and 5 from J, leaving 9 bases between them. Germline values: CDR1 KGHSH, CDR2 LQKENI. CDR3 size: 12 residues. The DNA for the CDR3 is TGTGCCAGCTCAAGAGGGCTGACTGAAGCTTTCTTT. This sequence encodes CASSRGLTEAFF.

The V gene is TRBV6-2 or TRBV6-3, the J gene TRBJ2-2, with D uncertain. The CDR3 length is 14 residues. Germline values: CDR1 MNHEY, CDR2 SVGEGT. The germline V and J ends were trimmed by 3 bases and 1 base, with 6 bases remaining between them. The CDR3 sequence is CASSYFQNTGELFF. The DNA for the CDR3 is TGTGCCAGCAGTTATTTCCAGAACACCGGGGAGCTGTTTTTT.

This clone was counted only a few times. This chain joins TRBV6-5 and TRBJ2-7; D is possibly TRBD2 (6 bases). The CDR3 covers 15 residues. Germline CDR1 and CDR2: MNHEY and SVGAGI. Trimming took 0 bases from V and 0 from J, leaving 9 bases between them. CDR3 in DNA: TGTGCCAGCAGTTACTCAGGGAGGAGCTCCTACGAGCAGTACTTC. Encoded protein: CASSYSGRSSYEQYF.

The chain couples TRBV5-4 to TRBJ1-1; possibly TRBD1 for D (5 bases). CDR3 length equals 12 residues. The V gene lost 4 bases and the J gene lost 10 bases, with 14 bases spanning the gap. Germline values: CDR1 SGHNT, CDR2 YYREEE (reference sequence). CDR3 coding DNA: TGTGCCAGCAGCCCACGGGACGGTGTAGCTTTCTTT. It yields the protein CASSPRDGVAFF.

The rearrangement links TRBV5-1 to TRBJ2-5; the D gene is possibly TRBD2 (6 bases). Germline V CDR1 and CDR2: SGHRS, YFSETQ. CDR3 size: 15 residues. V was cut by 0 bases and J by 4 bases, with 13 bases left in between. For the CDR3, the DNA is TGCGCCAGCAGCTTGGCCGGGACTCAAGGAGAGACCCAGTACTTC. This gives the protein CASSLAGTQGETQYF.

The chain uses TRBV3-1 (or the pseudogene TRBV3-2) and TRBJ2-3; D not resolved. Trimming left V 0 bases short and J 10 bases short, with 8 bases between. From germline, CDR1 is LGHDT and CDR2 YNNKEL (reference sequence). CDR3 size: 12 residues. The CDR3 DNA reads TGTGCCAGCAGCCAAGATTGGCTCTCGCAGTATTTT. Translating it yields CASSQDWLSQYF.

The rearrangement joins TRBV4-1 to TRBJ1-3; 8 bases match TRBD1. CDR3 length: 16 residues. V gave up 3 bases and J gave up 0 bases; unmatched junction bases: 4. Germline CDR1 and CDR2: MGHRA and YSYEKL. In DNA form, the CDR3 reads TGCGCCAGCAGCCAGACTACAGGGGGCTCTGGAAACACCATATATTTT. Residues: CASSQTTGGSGNTIYF.

The chain links TRBV28 to TRBJ2-1; either TRBD1 or TRBD2 may supply D (5 bases each). With 7 bases removed from V and 6 bases from J, the gap between germline ends came to 19 bases. Per germline, CDR1 MDHEN and CDR2 SYDVKM. CDR3 length: 15 residues. This CDR3 reads CASNLGPAFVNEQFF. The CDR3 DNA reads as TGTGCCAGCAACTTGGGACCGGCTTTTGTCAATGAGCAGTTCTTC.

This clone was found a few times. The V call is TRBV6-5, the J call TRBJ1-3; D possibly corresponds to TRBD1 (5 bases). Germline CDR1 reads MNHEY; CDR2 reads SVGAGI. The CDR3 has 15 amino acids. V gave up 8 bases and J gave up 0 bases, with 14 bases separating them. DNA for the CDR3: TGTGCCAGCCGAAGGGGTTTAGGCTCTGGAAACACCATATATTTT. The encoded protein is CASRRGLGSGNTIYF.

V and J are TRBV3-1 (or the pseudogene TRBV3-2) and TRBJ1-1; 7 bases match TRBD1. The V gene end was trimmed by 2 bases and the J gene end by 9 bases; junction bases not matched to a gene: 6. The CDR3 runs 13 residues. CDR1 and CDR2 from the germline V gene are LGHDT and YNNKEL (reference sequence). The CDR3 reads CASSQNLQGQAFF. The CDR3 DNA is TGTGCCAGCAGCCAAAACCTACAGGGGCAAGCTTTCTTT.

This sequence joins TRBV7-8 and TRBJ2-3, with TRBD2 identical over 9 bases. There are 13 residues in the CDR3. Germline CDR1 reads SGHVS; CDR2 reads FQNEAQ. V shed 5 bases, J shed 7 bases, and the junction held 4 bases outside the gene matches. The CDR3 sequence: CASSRGGGYTQYF. The CDR3 DNA reads TGTGCCAGCAGCCGCGGGGGGGGTTATACGCAGTATTTT. The full variable domain, with the rest looked up from reference TRBV7-8 and TRBJ2-3, is GAGVSQSPRYKVAKRGQDVALRCDPISGHVSLFWYQQALGQGPEFLTYFQNEAQLDKSGLPSDRFFAERPEGSVSTLKIQRTQQEDSAVYLCASSRGGGYTQYFGPGTRLTVL.

The chain recombines TRBV9 with TRBJ2-5; D gene ambiguous. Germline V gives CDR1 SGDLS, CDR2 YYNGEE. Trimming pared 0 bases from V and 2 bases from J, leaving 8 bases between. The CDR3 sequence is 14 residues long. CDR3 sequence: CASSVGIDQETQYF. In DNA form, the CDR3 reads TGTGCCAGCAGCGTAGGAATCGATCAAGAGACCCAGTACTTC.

The chain uses TRBV5-1 and TRBJ2-5, with D hard to call. V gave up 6 bases and J gave up 1 base, with 13 bases separating them. Per germline, CDR1 SGHRS and CDR2 YFSETQ. The CDR3 loop spans 14 amino acids. CDR3 residues: CASTQFGPQETQYF. DNA for the CDR3: TGCGCCAGCACGCAGTTCGGCCCCCAAGAGACCCAGTACTTC.

The rearrangement links TRBV7-8 to TRBJ2-7; D not resolved. Germline CDR1 is SGHVS and CDR2 is FQNEAQ. This CDR3 is built from 14 residues. Trimming left V 3 bases short and J 6 bases short, with 15 bases between. The CDR3 region is CASSFLPRRGEQYF. CDR3 in DNA: TGTGCCAGCAGCTTCCTCCCCAGGCGAGGCGAGCAGTACTTC.

This rearrangement joins TRBV20-1 to TRBJ1-6; no clear D gene. CDR1 and CDR2 from the germline V gene are DFQATT and SNEGSKA (reference sequence). This CDR3 region has 12 residues. Deletions cut 3 bases from V and 8 bases from J, with 8 bases between. CDR3 coding DNA: TGCAGTGCTAGTGAGAGCGATTCACCCCTCCACTTT. As protein: CSASESDSPLHF.

The gene calls are TRBV5-1 and TRBJ2-7; TRBD1 matches at 8 bases. This CDR3 has 15 amino acids. Per germline, CDR1 SGHRS and CDR2 YFSETQ. J gave up 7 bases and V 4 bases, and 13 bases lay outside the gene matches. CDR3 bases: TGCGCCAGCAGCCTGACCGGGACAGGCCTTGGGGAGCAGTACTTC. Its translation: CASSLTGTGLGEQYF.

The rearrangement joins TRBV7-8 to TRBJ1-1; 7 bases are a match to TRBD1. The trim removed 10 bases at V and 0 bases at J, leaving 5 bases unmatched. This CDR3 has 13 amino acids. In germline, CDR1 is SGHVS, CDR2 FQNEAQ. CDR3 in amino acids: CATSDRLNTEAFF. CDR3 in DNA: TGTGCCACCTCGGACAGGTTGAACACTGAAGCTTTCTTT.

The rearrangement links TRBV7-2 to TRBJ1-6; D gene unclear. V shed 3 bases and J shed 4 bases, with 1 base lying between them. The CDR3 loop spans 12 amino acids. CDR1 and CDR2 from the germline V gene are SGHTA and FQGNSA. Here the CDR3 reads CASSFYNSPLHF. Here the CDR3 DNA reads TGTGCCAGCAGCTTTTATAATTCACCCCTCCACTTT.

This rearrangement joins TRBV21-1 to TRBJ2-7; the table's TRBD2 call for D was not verified on the DNA. TRBV21-1 is reported as a pseudogene. The CDR3 length is 14 residues. In DNA form, the CDR3 reads TGTGCCAGCAGCAAAGGTAGGGACTATTCAGAGCAGTACGTC. As protein: CASSKGRDYSEQYV.

The rearrangement joins TRBV5-1 to TRBJ2-5; D may correspond to TRBD1 or TRBD2 (5 bases each). Trimming stripped 4 bases from V and 1 base from J, with 23 bases between. Germline loops: CDR1 SGHRS, CDR2 YFSETQ. The CDR3 loop spans 18 amino acids. The CDR3 nucleotides are TGCGCCAGCAGCCCGGCGGGTCGGCAGGGAAGAGGCCAAGAGACCCAGTACTTC. It encodes CASSPAGRQGRGQETQYF.

The rearrangement uses TRBV7-9 and TRBJ1-2; D might be TRBD1 (5 bases). The CDR3 has 16 residues. The ends were cut back, 5 bases at V and 2 bases at J, with 18 bases in the middle. Germline V gene data show CDR1 as SEHNR and CDR2 as FQNEAQ (reference sequence). This CDR3 reads CASSLSGANLNYGYTF. CDR3 bases: TGTGCCAGCAGCCTCTCTGGGGCCAATCTAAACTATGGCTACACCTTC.